The sample holds a few counts of the clone carrying this T cell receptor (beta chain). Its antigen is currently unknown. The data belong to a study of beta chain features in type 1 diabetes. Study observations and caveats: For type 1 diabetes patients, VDJ junctions showed fewer insertions and more deletions. The study found moderately but significantly shorter TCRB CDR3s in all four CD4+ subsets of Type 1 diabetes patients.

Expressed TCRB transcripts got sequenced, as all isolated RNA was reverse transcribed. Naive, central memory and regulatory T cell samples yielded about 4 million reads on average. Assay used: immunoSEQ multiplex PCR; TCRdb lists only in-frame clones, some missing. The data show a few hundred thousand clones, with roughly 25% seen just once and 0.012% held by the top ten. The sample consisted of naive CD4+ T cells from blood. This receptor was identified in a woman younger than 45 with type 1 diabetes.

The CDR3 DNA sequence: TGTGCCAGCAGTCCCGACAGGGGAGTGACCAAAGAGACCCAGTACTTC. Translating it yields CASSPDRGVTKETQYF. The J gene is TRBJ2-5, the V gene TRBV28; 8 bases are a match to TRBD1. Germline V CDR1 and CDR2: MDHEN, SYDVKM. CDR3 length: 16 amino acids. Trimming removed 5 bases from V and 3 bases from J; junction bases left unmatched: 11.